This TCR beta chain was sequenced in a study of T cell responses to AZD1222 COVID-19 vaccine. Whole-study findings and limits: Among the donors, most were white British and more were female, and clonal diversity was possibly underestimated.

This CDR3 has 15 amino acids. V shed 5 bases and J 4 bases; nucleotides not matched to a gene: 9. The germline gives CDR1 ENHRY, CDR2 SYGVKD. About this clone itself: What it recognizes is unknown.

Profiling relied on immunoSEQ multiplex PCR, and the TCRdb table lists in-frame clones only, not all of them. The table has around 80,000 clones, approximately 90% seen once. The chain couples TRBV10-3 to TRBJ1-1, with 8 bases fitting TRBD1. The starting material was peripheral blood, obtained on day 0 of AZD1222 vaccination. This sequence originates from an adult in good health. The chain's CDR3 is CAISKTGAEGTEAFF. The CDR3 DNA follows: TGTGCCATCAGTAAGACAGGGGCTGAAGGCACTGAAGCTTTCTTT.